Listed below are T cell receptor beta chains from one sample, sequenced in a study of blood T cell repertoires in COVID-19. Assay used: immunoSEQ multiplex PCR; TCRdb lists only in-frame clones, some missing. The sample shows about 470,000 clones, roughly 87% of them seen only once. Sequenced sample: PBMCs or T cells enriched from blood (not recorded which). The receptors derive from a woman younger than 30 who had recovered from COVID-19. Both conserved end residues are trimmed from each CDR3.

j_call v_call cdr3_aa
TRBJ2-5 TRBV7-9 ASSLVGTTGKRETQY
TRBJ2-7 TRBV2 ASRRGDLGEQY
TRBJ1-1 TRBV19 ASSGDRLNTEAF
TRBJ1-2 TRBV30 AWSDPPWGGRYGYT
TRBJ1-2 TRBV19 ASSSRDFYGYT
TRBJ1-5 TRBV12-5 ASGPPALSGSNQPQH
TRBJ2-5 TRBV2 ASSVQETQY
TRBJ1-1 TRBV2 ASTSDSAQTEAF
TRBJ1-2 TRBV5-1 ASSLATGKDGYT
TRBJ1-2 TRBV5-3 ARSLVSYGYT
TRBJ2-5 TRBV6-5 ASSLEDREKTQY
TRBJ2-1 TRBV6-4 ASSEGATYNEQF
TRBJ1-2 TRBV14 ASSQARGNGYT
TRBJ1-3 TRBV7-6 ASSLGNRALGNTIY
TRBJ2-1 TRBV4-1 ASSLTGNEQF
TRBJ1-6 TRBV19 ASPRWVKGAPTGDCSYNSPLH
TRBJ2-3 TRBV7-2 ASSLGVWVEVADTQY
TRBJ2-5 TRBV10-3 AISSRAGGQETQY
TRBJ2-3 TRBV2 ASSPLTSTDTQY
TRBJ2-7 TRBV7-2 ASSSLESGGAYEQY
TRBJ1-2 TRBV2 ASKVDRSNYGYT
TRBJ2-7 TRBV7-9 ASSSSGTAYEQY
TRBJ2-1 TRBV6-5 ASSNRVPYNEQF
TRBJ1-3 TRBV19 ASSDGALRNTIY
TRBJ1-4 TRBV20-1 SASDPANEKLF
TRBJ1-2 TRBV4-1 ASSQEYRTGDGYT
TRBJ2-5 TRBV27 ASSLSFTSQETQY
TRBJ1-1 TRBV12-3/TRBV12-4 ASSLGTGTEAF
TRBJ2-3 TRBV18 ASSPGLAGGHSTDTQY